This T cell receptor beta chain was captured by sequencing in a study of monozygotic twins with inflammatory bowel disease. Study-level points and caveats: T cell subtypes that differed could not be told apart.

Reanalyzing the 5' RACE reads, TCRdb keeps one entry per CDR3 protein, without DNA. The sample's table shows roughly 160,000 distinct CDR3 sequences. About this clonotype itself: Its matching antigen is unknown.

The CDR3 contains 15 residues. Germline V CDR1 and CDR2: SGHRS, YFSETQ. The sequence was collected from a human donor with ulcerative colitis or Crohn's disease, or a healthy co-twin of an affected twin (not recorded which). Sequencing used blood. This chain joins TRBV5-1 and TRBJ1-5; without DNA, the TCRdb call of TRBD1 cannot be checked. The CDR3 spells CASSETGGGNQPQHF.